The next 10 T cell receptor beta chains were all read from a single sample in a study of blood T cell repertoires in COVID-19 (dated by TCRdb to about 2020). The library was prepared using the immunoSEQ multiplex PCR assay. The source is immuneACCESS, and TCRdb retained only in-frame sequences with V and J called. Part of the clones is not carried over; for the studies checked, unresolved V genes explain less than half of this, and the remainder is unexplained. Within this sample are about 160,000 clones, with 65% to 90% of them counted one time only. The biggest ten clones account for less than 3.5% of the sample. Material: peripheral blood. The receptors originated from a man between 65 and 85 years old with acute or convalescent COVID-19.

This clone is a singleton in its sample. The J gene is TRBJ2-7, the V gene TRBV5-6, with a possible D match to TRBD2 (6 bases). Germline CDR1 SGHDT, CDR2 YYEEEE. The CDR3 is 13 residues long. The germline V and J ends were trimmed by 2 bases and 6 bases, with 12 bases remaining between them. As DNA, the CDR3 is TGTGCCAGCAGCTTAGGAGGGATAGGCGAGCAGTACTTC. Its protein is CASSLGGIGEQYF.

CDR3: CASSVVSGGQYTQYF. CDR3 nucleotide sequence: TGTGCCAGCAGCGTAGTATCGGGAGGGCAATATACGCAGTATTTT. The chain has TRBV9 and TRBJ2-3, with TRBD2 matching over 8 bases. V shed 0 bases, J shed 7 bases, and the junction held 7 bases outside the gene matches. The CDR3 spans 15 residues. Germline CDR1 is SGDLS and CDR2 is YYNGEE.

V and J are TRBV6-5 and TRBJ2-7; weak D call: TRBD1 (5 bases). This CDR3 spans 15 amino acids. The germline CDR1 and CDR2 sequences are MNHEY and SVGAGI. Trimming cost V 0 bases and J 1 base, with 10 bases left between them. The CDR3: CASSYSIQGSYEQYF. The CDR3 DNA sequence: TGTGCCAGCAGTTACTCGATTCAGGGATCCTACGAGCAGTACTTC.

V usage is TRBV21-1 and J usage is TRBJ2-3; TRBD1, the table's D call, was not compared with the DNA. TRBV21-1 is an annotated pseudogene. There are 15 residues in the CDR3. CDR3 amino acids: CASSIIRTGTDTQYF. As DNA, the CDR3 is TGTGCCAGCAGCATAATAAGGACAGGCACAGATACGCAGTATTTT.

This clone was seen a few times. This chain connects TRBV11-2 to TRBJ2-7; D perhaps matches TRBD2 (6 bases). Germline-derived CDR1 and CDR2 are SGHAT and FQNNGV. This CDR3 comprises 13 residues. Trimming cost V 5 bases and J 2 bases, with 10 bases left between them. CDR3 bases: TGTGCCAGCAGCCGGACTACCACCTACGAGCAGTACTTC. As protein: CASSRTTTYEQYF.

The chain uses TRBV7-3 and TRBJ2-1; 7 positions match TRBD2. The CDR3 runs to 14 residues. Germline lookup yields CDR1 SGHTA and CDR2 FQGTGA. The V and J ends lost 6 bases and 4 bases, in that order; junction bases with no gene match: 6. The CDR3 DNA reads TGTGCCAGCAGTGAGCGGGATGATTACAATGAGCAGTTCTTC. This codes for CASSERDDYNEQFF.

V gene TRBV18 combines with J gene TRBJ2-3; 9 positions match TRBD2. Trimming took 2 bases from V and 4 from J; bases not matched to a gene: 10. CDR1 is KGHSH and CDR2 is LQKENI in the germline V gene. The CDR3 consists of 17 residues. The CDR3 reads CASSPGAGGRDADTQYF. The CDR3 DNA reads TGTGCCAGCTCACCAGGGGCAGGCGGGAGGGACGCAGATACGCAGTATTTT.

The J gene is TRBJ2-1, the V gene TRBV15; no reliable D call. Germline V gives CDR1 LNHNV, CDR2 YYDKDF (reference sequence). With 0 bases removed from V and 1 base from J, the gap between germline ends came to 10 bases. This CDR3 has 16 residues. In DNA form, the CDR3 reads TGTGCCACCAGCAGAGATCTCGGAGTTTCCTACAATGAGCAGTTCTTC. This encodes CATSRDLGVSYNEQFF.

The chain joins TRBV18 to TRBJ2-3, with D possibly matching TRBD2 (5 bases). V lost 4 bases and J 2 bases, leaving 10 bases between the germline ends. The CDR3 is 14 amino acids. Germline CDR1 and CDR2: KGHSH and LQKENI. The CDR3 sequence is CASSLSGYTDTQYF. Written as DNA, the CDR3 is TGTGCCAGCTCACTGAGCGGTTACACAGATACGCAGTATTTT.

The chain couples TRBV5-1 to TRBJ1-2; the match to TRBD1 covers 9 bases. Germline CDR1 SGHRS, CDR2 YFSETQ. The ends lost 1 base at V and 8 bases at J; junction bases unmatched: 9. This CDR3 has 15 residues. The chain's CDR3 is CASSLNPGQGYGYTF. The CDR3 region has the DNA TGCGCCAGCAGCTTGAATCCGGGACAGGGATACGGCTACACCTTC.